Listed here are 21 T cell receptor beta chains from one sample, sequenced in a study of blood T cell repertoires in COVID-19. Clones were sequenced by immunoSEQ multiplex PCR, and TCRdb holds only the in-frame ones, with some missing. The sample records 150,000 or so clones, almost 90% being singletons. Source material: peripheral blood. The receptors shown here come from a human donor in a cohort sampled during active COVID-19.

The chain couples TRBV18 to TRBJ1-6; D remains ambiguous. Per the germline V gene, CDR1 is KGHSH and CDR2 is LQKENI. The CDR3 covers 15 residues. V lost 0 bases to trimming and J lost 10 bases, with 13 bases between them. The CDR3 reads CASSPPTGRESPLHF. The CDR3 DNA follows: TGTGCCAGCTCACCACCGACGGGCCGGGAGTCACCCCTCCACTTT.

CDR3 sequence reads: CASSQDAYSGSYNSPLHF. The CDR3 region has the DNA TGTGCCAGCAGCCAAGACGCTTATTCAGGCTCCTATAATTCACCCCTCCACTTT. The J gene is TRBJ1-6, the V gene TRBV3-1 (or the pseudogene TRBV3-2); no firm D call. Germline V lookup: CDR1 LGHDT, CDR2 YNNKEL (reference sequence). CDR3 size: 18 residues. V lost 0 bases and J 0 bases, leaving 12 bases between the germline ends.

V usage is TRBV5-4 and J usage is TRBJ1-1; the match to TRBD1 covers 11 bases. Per the germline V gene, CDR1 is SGHNT and CDR2 is YYREEE (reference sequence). The CDR3 runs 17 residues. V dropped 4 bases and J dropped 0; count of bases not matched to a gene: 8. CDR3 sequence reads: CASSGGRTGGVNTEAFF. In nucleotides, the CDR3 is TGTGCCAGCAGCGGGGGGAGGACAGGGGGCGTGAACACTGAAGCTTTCTTT.

This rearrangement joins TRBV4-3 to TRBJ2-3; the D is unclear. V was clipped by 0 bases and J by 6 bases, with 4 bases between them. CDR3 length: 12 amino acids. Per the germline V gene, CDR1 is LGHNA and CDR2 is YSLEER. The CDR3 DNA sequence: TGCGCCAGCAGCCAAGACTTCGATACGCAGTATTTT. This translates into CASSQDFDTQYF.

This rearrangement joins TRBV19 to TRBJ2-2, with D uncertain. The CDR3 runs to 13 residues. Germline V CDR1 and CDR2: LNHDA, SQIVND (reference sequence). The V end was cut by 8 bases, the J end by 6 bases, with 13 bases between. CDR3 bases: TGTGCCAGTTGCCGGTCCTACCCCGGGGAGCTGTTTTTT. It translates to CASCRSYPGELFF.

The chain has TRBV7-3 and TRBJ2-3; 12 positions agree with TRBD2. Germline V gene data show CDR1 as SGHTA and CDR2 as FQGTGA. This CDR3 has 20 residues. V gave up 1 base and J gave up 0 bases; unmatched junction bases: 11. The CDR3 DNA sequence: TGTGCCAGCAGCTTAAGGTCTAGCGGGAGGGGAGGCCTCAGCACAGATACGCAGTATTTT. Protein product: CASSLRSSGRGGLSTDTQYF.

V gene TRBV6-4 combines with J gene TRBJ1-5; D uncertain. V was shortened by 11 bases and J by 2 bases, with 13 bases between the two germline ends. The CDR3 extends over 13 amino acids. Germline-derived CDR1 and CDR2 are MRHNA and SNTAGT. The DNA of the CDR3 is TGTGCCTGCTCGGACGGGGGCAATCAGCCCCAGCATTTT. Its translation: CACSDGGNQPQHF.

This rearrangement joins TRBV3-1 (or the pseudogene TRBV3-2) to TRBJ2-1, with D perhaps TRBD1 (5 bases). The V and J ends lost 0 bases and 7 bases respectively, with 13 bases between them. The germline V gene has CDR1 LGHDT and CDR2 YNNKEL (reference sequence). This CDR3 has 15 residues. CDR3 coding DNA: TGTGCCAGCAGCCAAGATAACAGGCCAGGGAATGAGCAGTTCTTC. This encodes CASSQDNRPGNEQFF.

The chain carries TRBV3-1 (or the pseudogene TRBV3-2) and TRBJ2-1; tentative D call: TRBD2 (6 bases). Deletions cut 0 bases from V and 9 bases from J, with 24 bases between. CDR1 and CDR2 from the germline V gene are LGHDT and YNNKEL (reference sequence). This CDR3 region has 18 residues. CDR3 protein: CASSQDWGETLGRGEQFF. CDR3 nucleotide sequence: TGTGCCAGCAGCCAAGACTGGGGGGAAACCCTTGGTAGAGGTGAGCAGTTCTTC.

In this sample, this clone turned up a few times. The rearrangement links TRBV30 to TRBJ2-7, with unresolved D. V was shortened by 1 base and J by 6 bases, with 7 bases between the two germline ends. CDR1 is GTSNPN and CDR2 is SVGIG in the germline V gene (reference sequence). The CDR3 spans 11 residues. The CDR3 DNA reads TGTGCCTGGAGTGATTATTCCGAGCAGTACTTC. Amino acids: CAWSDYSEQYF.

The chain joins TRBV9 to TRBJ2-2; 7 bases line up with TRBD1. Trimming at V came to 4 bases and at J to 3 bases, leaving 6 bases not matched to a gene. The CDR3 has 15 amino acids. The germline V gene encodes CDR1 SGDLS and CDR2 YYNGEE. This CDR3 reads CASSTRDSYTGELFF. CDR3 DNA: TGTGCCAGCAGCACAAGGGACAGCTACACCGGGGAGCTGTTTTTT.

The chain recombines TRBV30 with TRBJ2-1, with D unresolved. V shed 0 bases and J shed 6 bases, with 6 bases lying between them. This CDR3 is built from 12 residues. Germline-derived CDR1 and CDR2 are GTSNPN and SVGIG (reference sequence). The CDR3 sequence is CAWSVLANEQFF. DNA of the CDR3: TGTGCCTGGAGTGTATTAGCCAATGAGCAGTTCTTC. The full variable domain, completed using reference TRBV30 and TRBJ2-1, is SQTIHQWPATLVQPVGSPLSLECTVEGTSNPNLYWYRQAAGRGLQLLFYSVGIGQISSEVPQNLSASRPQDRQFILSSKKLLLSDSGFYLCAWSVLANEQFFGPGTRLTVL.

This chain uses TRBV6-5 with TRBJ2-5; D unresolved. Germline CDR1 is MNHEY and CDR2 is SVGAGI. This CDR3 is 13 amino acids long. V was cut by 2 bases and J by 5 bases, with 9 bases left in between. The CDR3 loop reads CASSYDGVETQYF. For the CDR3, the DNA is TGTGCCAGCAGTTACGACGGAGTCGAGACCCAGTACTTC.

The CDR3 DNA follows: TGTGCCAGCAGCTTAGAGGGCGGGAGGGCCTCCTACGAGCAGTACTTC. This encodes CASSLEGGRASYEQYF. The chain is built from TRBV7-2 and TRBJ2-7; 9 nucleotides agree with TRBD2. Germline CDR1 and CDR2: SGHTA and FQGNSA. The CDR3 loop spans 16 amino acids. The V and J ends lost 1 base and 0 bases, in that order; junction bases with no gene match: 4.

This chain uses TRBV6-5 with TRBJ1-2; D might be TRBD1 (6 bases). The CDR3 sequence is 11 residues long. The germline V gene has CDR1 MNHEY and CDR2 SVGAGI. Trimming took 9 bases from V and 8 from J, leaving 13 bases between them. CDR3 amino acids: CASQGFQGYTF. The CDR3 nucleotides read TGTGCCAGTCAGGGGTTTCAGGGCTACACCTTC.

V usage is TRBV7-8 and J usage is TRBJ1-5; D is perhaps TRBD1 (6 bases). Trimming cost V 5 bases and J 2 bases, with 10 bases left between them. Germline values: CDR1 SGHVS, CDR2 FQNEAQ. The CDR3 is made up of 14 amino acids. This chain's CDR3 is CASSVNRGNQPQHF. The CDR3 DNA is TGTGCCAGCAGCGTAAACAGGGGCAATCAGCCCCAGCATTTT.

The chain is built from TRBV5-8 and TRBJ1-4; D is ambiguous. Trimming stripped 4 bases from V and 8 bases from J, with 15 bases between. The CDR3 has 14 residues. Germline V lookup: CDR1 SGHTS, CDR2 YDEGEE. For the CDR3, the DNA is TGTGCCAGCAGCCTGAGGGCGGTAGGCGAAAAACTGTTTTTT. Its protein product is CASSLRAVGEKLFF.

J is TRBJ1-1 and V is TRBV11-1; no definite D call. The germline CDR1 and CDR2 sequences are SGHAT and FQDESV (reference sequence). This CDR3 has 14 residues. The V end was cut by 6 bases, the J end by 1 base, with 12 bases between. The CDR3 nucleotides read TGTGCCAGCAGGGGAGGCGGACCGAACACTGAAGCTTTCTTT. Translating it yields CASRGGGPNTEAFF.

V and J are TRBV18 and TRBJ2-3; TRBD2 is a possible D gene (6 bases). CDR3 length equals 18 residues. The germline V gene encodes CDR1 KGHSH and CDR2 LQKENI. V gave up 0 bases and J gave up 0 bases, with 16 bases separating them. CDR3 region: CASSPPGPGVTSTDTQYF. CDR3 DNA sequence: TGTGCCAGCTCACCACCGGGCCCGGGGGTGACTAGCACAGATACGCAGTATTTT.

This clone was counted a single time. The rearrangement links TRBV7-6 to TRBJ1-4; D may be TRBD1 (6 bases). The CDR3 has 17 residues. Germline CDR1 SGHVS, CDR2 FNYEAQ. Trimming took 0 bases from V and 2 from J, leaving 13 bases between them. Here the CDR3 reads CASSLAVARGTNEKLFF. The CDR3 bases are TGTGCCAGCAGCTTAGCAGTCGCCAGGGGCACTAATGAAAAACTGTTTTTT.

This rearrangement joins TRBV14 to TRBJ2-7; D remains unclear. Trimming cost V 0 bases and J 0 bases, with 12 bases left between them. The CDR3 contains 16 residues. Looked up from germline, CDR1 is SGHDN and CDR2 is FVKESK. In DNA, the CDR3 is TGTGCCAGCAGCCAAGAGTTTGGCTTCAGCTCCTACGAGCAGTACTTC. It yields the protein CASSQEFGFSSYEQYF.